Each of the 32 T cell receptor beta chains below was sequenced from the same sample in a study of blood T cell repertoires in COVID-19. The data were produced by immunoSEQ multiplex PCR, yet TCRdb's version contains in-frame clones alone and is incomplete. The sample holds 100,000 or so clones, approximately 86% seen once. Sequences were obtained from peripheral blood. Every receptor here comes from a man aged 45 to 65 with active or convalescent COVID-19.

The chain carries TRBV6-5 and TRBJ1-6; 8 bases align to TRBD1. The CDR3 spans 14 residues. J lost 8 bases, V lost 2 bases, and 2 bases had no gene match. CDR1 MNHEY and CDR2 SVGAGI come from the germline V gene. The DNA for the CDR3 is TGTGCCAGCAGTTACGAGACAGGGGATTCACCCCTCCACTTT. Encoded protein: CASSYETGDSPLHF.

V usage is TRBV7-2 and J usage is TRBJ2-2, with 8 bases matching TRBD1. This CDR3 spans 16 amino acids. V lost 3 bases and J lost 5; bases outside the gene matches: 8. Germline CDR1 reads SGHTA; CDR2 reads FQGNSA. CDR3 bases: TGTGCCAGCAGCTTTGCCCAGGGGGCACAGACCGGGGAGCTGTTTTTT. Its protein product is CASSFAQGAQTGELFF.

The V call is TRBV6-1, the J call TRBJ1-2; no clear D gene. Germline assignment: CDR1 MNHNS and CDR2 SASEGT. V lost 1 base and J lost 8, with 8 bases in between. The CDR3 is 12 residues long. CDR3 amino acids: CASSEVPSGYTF. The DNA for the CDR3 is TGTGCCAGCAGTGAAGTTCCGTCCGGCTACACCTTC.

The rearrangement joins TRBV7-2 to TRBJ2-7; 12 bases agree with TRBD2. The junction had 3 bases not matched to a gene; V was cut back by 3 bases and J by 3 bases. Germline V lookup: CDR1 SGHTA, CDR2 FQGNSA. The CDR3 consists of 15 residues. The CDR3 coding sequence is TGTGCCAGCAGCTTCACTAGCGGGGGGCACTACGAGCAGTACTTC. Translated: CASSFTSGGHYEQYF.

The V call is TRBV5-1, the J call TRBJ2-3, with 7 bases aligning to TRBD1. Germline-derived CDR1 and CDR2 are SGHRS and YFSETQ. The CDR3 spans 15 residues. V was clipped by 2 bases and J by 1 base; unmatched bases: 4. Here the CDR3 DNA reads TGCGCCAGCAGCTTAAACACAGGGGGCACAGATACGCAGTATTTT. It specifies CASSLNTGGTDTQYF. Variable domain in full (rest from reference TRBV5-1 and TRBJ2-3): KAGVTQTPRYLIKTRGQQVTLSCSPISGHRSVSWYQQTPGQGLQFLFEYFSETQRNKGNFPGRFSGRQFSNSRSEMNVSTLELGDSALYLCASSLNTGGTDTQYFGPGTRLTVL.

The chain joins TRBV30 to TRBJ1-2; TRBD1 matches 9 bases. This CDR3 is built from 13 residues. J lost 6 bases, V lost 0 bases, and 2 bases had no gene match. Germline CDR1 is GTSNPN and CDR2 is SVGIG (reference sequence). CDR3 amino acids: CAWSVGQGNGYTF. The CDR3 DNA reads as TGTGCCTGGAGTGTCGGACAGGGGAATGGCTACACCTTC. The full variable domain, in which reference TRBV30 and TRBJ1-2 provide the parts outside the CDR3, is SQTIHQWPATLVQPVGSPLSLECTVEGTSNPNLYWYRQAAGRGLQLLFYSVGIGQISSEVPQNLSASRPQDRQFILSSKKLLLSDSGFYLCAWSVGQGNGYTFGSGTRLTVV.

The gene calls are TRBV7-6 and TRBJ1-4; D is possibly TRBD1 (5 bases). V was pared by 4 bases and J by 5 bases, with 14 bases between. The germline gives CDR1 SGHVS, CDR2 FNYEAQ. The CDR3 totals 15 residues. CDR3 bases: TGTGCCAGCAGCTCCTCGGAGGGGTTGAATGAAAAACTGTTTTTT. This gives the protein CASSSSEGLNEKLFF.

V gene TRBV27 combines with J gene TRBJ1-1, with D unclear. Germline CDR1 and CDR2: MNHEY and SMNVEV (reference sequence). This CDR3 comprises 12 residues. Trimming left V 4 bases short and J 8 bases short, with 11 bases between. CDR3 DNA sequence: TGTGCCAGCAGTTATCTAAGAGGGGAAGCTTTCTTT. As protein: CASSYLRGEAFF.

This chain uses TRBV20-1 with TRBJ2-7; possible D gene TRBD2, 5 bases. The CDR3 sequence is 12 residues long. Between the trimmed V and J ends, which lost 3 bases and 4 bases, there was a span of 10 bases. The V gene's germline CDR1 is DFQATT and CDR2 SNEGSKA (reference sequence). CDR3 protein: CSASPTGYEQYF. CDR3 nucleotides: TGCAGTGCTAGTCCTACGGGATACGAGCAGTACTTC.

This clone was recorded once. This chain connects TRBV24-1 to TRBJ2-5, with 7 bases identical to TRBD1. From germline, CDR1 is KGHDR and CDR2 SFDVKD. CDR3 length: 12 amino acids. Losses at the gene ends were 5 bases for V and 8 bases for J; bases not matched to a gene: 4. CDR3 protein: CATSGDRETQYF. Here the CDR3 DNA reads TGTGCCACCAGTGGTGACAGGGAAACCCAGTACTTC.

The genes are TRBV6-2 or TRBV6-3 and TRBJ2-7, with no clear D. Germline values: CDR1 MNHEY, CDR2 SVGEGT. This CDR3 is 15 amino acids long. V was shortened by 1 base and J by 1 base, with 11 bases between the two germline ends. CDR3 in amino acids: CASSYWFTKSYEQYF. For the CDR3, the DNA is TGTGCCAGCAGTTACTGGTTCACTAAATCCTACGAGCAGTACTTC.

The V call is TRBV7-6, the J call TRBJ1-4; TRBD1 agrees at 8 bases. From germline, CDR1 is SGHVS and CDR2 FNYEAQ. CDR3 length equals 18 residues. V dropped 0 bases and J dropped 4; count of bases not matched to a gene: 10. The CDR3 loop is CASSLAGTGSAYNEKLFF. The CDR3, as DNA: TGTGCCAGCAGCTTAGCCGGGACAGGCTCGGCCTATAATGAAAAACTGTTTTTT. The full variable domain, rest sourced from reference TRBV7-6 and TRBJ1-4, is GAGVSQSPRYKVTKRGQDVALRCDPISGHVSLYWYRQALGQGPEFLTYFNYEAQQDKSGLPNDRFSAERPEGSISTLTIQRTEQRDSAMYRCASSLAGTGSAYNEKLFFGSGTQLSVL.

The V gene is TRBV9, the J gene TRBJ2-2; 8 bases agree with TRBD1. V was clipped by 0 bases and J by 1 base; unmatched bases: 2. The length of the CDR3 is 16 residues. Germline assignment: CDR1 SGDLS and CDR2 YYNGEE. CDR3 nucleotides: TGTGCCAGCAGCGTAGCTGGACAGGGGAACACCGGGGAGCTGTTTTTT. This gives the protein CASSVAGQGNTGELFF.

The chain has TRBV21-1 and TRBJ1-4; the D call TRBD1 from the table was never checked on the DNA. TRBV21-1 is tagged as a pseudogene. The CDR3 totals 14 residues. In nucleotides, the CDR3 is TGTGCCAGCAGCCGTGGGGCAGTTAATGAAAAACTGTTTTTT. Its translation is CASSRGAVNEKLFF.

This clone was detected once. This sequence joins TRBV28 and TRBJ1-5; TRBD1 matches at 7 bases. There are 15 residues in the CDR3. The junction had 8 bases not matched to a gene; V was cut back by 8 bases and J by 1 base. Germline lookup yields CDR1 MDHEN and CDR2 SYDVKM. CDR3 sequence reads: CASGPGQDSNQPQHF. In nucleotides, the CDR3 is TGTGCCAGCGGCCCCGGACAGGACAGCAATCAGCCCCAGCATTTT.

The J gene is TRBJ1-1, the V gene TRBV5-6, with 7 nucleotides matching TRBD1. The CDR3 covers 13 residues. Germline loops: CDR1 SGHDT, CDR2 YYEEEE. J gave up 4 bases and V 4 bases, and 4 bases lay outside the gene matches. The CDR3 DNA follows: TGTGCCAGCAGCCTGGGACAGCTCACTGAAGCTTTCTTT. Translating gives CASSLGQLTEAFF.

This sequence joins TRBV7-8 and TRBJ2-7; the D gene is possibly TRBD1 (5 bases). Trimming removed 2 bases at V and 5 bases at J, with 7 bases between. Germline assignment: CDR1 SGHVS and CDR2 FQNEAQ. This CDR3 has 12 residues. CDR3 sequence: CASSLSGNEQYF. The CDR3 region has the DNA TGTGCCAGCAGCTTATCAGGGAACGAGCAGTACTTC.

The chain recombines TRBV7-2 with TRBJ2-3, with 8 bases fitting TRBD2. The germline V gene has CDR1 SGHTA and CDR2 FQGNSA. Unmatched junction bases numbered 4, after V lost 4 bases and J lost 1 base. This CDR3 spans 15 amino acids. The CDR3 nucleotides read TGTGCCAGCAGCTCAGGGACTAGTCGCACAGATACGCAGTATTTT. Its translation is CASSSGTSRTDTQYF.

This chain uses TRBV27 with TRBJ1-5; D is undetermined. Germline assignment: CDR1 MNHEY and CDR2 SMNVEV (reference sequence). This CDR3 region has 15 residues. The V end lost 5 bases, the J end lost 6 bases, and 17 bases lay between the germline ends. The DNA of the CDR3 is TGTGCCAGCAGTCTTTTTGCGGGAGTTTTTCAGCCCCAGCATTTT. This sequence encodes CASSLFAGVFQPQHF.

CDR3 residues: CASSQLGQNNQPQHF. CDR3 bases: TGCGCCAGCAGCCAACTAGGACAAAACAATCAGCCCCAGCATTTT. V is TRBV4-1 and J is TRBJ1-5, with D possibly matching TRBD1 (5 bases). The CDR3 sequence is 15 residues long. Germline assignment: CDR1 MGHRA and CDR2 YSYEKL. Trimming removed 2 bases at V and 3 bases at J, with 11 bases between.

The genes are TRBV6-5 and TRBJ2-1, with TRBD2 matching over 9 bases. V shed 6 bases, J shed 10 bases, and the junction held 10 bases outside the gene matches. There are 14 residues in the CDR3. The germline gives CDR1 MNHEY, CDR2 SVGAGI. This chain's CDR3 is CASSPAGGLGEQFF. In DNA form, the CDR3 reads TGTGCCAGCAGCCCAGCGGGGGGCTTGGGCGAGCAGTTCTTC.

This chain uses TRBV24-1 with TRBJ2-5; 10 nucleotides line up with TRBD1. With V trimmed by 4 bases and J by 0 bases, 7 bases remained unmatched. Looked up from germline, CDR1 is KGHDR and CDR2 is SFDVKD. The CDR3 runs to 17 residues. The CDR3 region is CATSDPRQGAYQETQYF. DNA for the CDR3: TGTGCCACCAGTGACCCCCGACAGGGGGCGTACCAAGAGACCCAGTACTTC.

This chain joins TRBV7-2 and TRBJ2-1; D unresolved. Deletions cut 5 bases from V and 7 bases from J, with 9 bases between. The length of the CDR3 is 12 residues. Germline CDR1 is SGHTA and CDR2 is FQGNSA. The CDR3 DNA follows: TGTGCCAGCAGCCCTGAACGGAATGAGCAGTTCTTC. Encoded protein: CASSPERNEQFF.

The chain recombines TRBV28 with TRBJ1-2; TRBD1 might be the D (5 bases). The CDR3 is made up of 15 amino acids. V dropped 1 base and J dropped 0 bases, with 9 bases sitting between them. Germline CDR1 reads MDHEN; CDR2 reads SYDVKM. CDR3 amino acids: CASSLLGGPNYGYTF. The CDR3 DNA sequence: TGTGCCAGCAGTTTATTGGGGGGTCCTAACTATGGCTACACCTTC.

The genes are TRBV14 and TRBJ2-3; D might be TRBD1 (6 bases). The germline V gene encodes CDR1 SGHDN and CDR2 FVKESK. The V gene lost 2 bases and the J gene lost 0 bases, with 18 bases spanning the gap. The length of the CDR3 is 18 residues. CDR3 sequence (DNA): TGTGCCAGCAGCCAATCATTCTGGGGGCCCCCCAGCACAGATACGCAGTATTTT. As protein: CASSQSFWGPPSTDTQYF.

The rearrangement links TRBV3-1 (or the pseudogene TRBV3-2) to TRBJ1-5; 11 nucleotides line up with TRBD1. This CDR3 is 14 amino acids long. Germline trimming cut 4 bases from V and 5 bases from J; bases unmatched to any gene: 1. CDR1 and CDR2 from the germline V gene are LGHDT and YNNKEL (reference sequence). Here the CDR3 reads CASSLGQGDQPQHF. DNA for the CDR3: TGTGCCAGCAGCCTGGGACAGGGGGATCAGCCCCAGCATTTT.

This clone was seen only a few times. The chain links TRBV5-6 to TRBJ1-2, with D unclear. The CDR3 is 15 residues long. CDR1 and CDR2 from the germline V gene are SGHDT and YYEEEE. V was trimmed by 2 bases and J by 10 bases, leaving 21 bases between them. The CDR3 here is CASSFDPESRLVYTF. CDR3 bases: TGTGCCAGCAGCTTTGATCCCGAAAGTCGACTAGTCTACACCTTC. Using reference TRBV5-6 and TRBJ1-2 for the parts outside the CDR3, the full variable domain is DAGVTQSPTHLIKTRGQQVTLRCSPKSGHDTVSWYQQALGQGPQFIFQYYEEEERQRGNFPDRFSGHQFPNYSSELNVNALLLGDSALYLCASSFDPESRLVYTFGSGTRLTVV.

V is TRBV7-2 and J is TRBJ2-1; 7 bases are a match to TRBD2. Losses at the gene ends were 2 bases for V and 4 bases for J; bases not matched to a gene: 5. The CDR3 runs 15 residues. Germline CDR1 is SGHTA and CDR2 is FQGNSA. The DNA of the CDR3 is TGTGCCAGCAGCTTATGGGCGGGGGAATACAATGAGCAGTTCTTC. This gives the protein CASSLWAGEYNEQFF.

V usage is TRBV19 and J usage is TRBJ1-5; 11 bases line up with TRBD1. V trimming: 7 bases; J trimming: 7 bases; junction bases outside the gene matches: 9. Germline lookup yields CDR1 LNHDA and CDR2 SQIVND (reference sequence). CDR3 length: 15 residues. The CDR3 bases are TGTGCCAGTACCTCGGACAGGGGGCGCAGCCAGCCCCAGCATTTT. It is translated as CASTSDRGRSQPQHF.

The CDR3 region has the DNA TGTGCCAGCAGTACCCCGGGTGATACGCAGTATTTT. This sequence encodes CASSTPGDTQYF. The chain carries TRBV6-5 and TRBJ2-3, with D hard to call. Per germline, CDR1 MNHEY and CDR2 SVGAGI. CDR3 size: 12 residues. V lost 5 bases and J lost 6, with 9 bases in between.

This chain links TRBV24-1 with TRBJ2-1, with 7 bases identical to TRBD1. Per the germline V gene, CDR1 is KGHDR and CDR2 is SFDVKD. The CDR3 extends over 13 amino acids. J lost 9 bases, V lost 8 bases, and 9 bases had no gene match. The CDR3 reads CATTGTVGTEQFF. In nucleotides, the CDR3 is TGTGCCACCACCGGGACAGTCGGCACTGAGCAGTTCTTC.

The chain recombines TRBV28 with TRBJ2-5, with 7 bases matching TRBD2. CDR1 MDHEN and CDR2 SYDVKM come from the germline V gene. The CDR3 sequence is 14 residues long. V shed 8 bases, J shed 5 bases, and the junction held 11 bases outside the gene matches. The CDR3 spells CASRSGTTWETQYF. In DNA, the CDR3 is TGTGCCAGCCGAAGCGGGACTACATGGGAGACCCAGTACTTC. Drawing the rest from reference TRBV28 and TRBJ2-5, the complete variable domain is DVKVTQSSRYLVKRTGEKVFLECVQDMDHENMFWYRQDPGLGLRLIYFSYDVKMKEKGDIPEGYSVSREKKERFSLILESASTNQTSMYLCASRSGTTWETQYFGPGTRLLVL.